The subject of this entry is one T cell receptor (beta chain). Its antigen remains unidentified. This sample was taken from a study of cytomegalovirus exposure and HLA in healthy donors. Whole-study findings and limits: A highly shared variant cluster was judged a likely technical artifact. Upon later analysis, TCR association rates were observed to vary by HLA locus, being highest for DRB1 and lowest for HLA-C. In a later analysis, specific HLA alleles were associated with about 18,000 TCR beta sequences at a 0.05 false discovery rate. Solely CMV serostatus was available to characterize immune exposure.

CDR3 size: 13 residues. V lost 1 base and J lost 5, with 9 bases in between. Looked up from germline, CDR1 is SGDLS and CDR2 is YYNGEE. Use of 60 Vbeta and 13 Jbeta primers characterized the PCR. The protocol was immunoSEQ multiplex PCR, while the TCRdb copy is restricted to in-frame clones and leaves out a portion. The table lists 150,000 to 200,000 clones, roughly 86% of them singletons. The TCR originated in a man in his forties in good health and CMV-seropositive. V is TRBV9 and J is TRBJ2-5; D is unresolved. What was sequenced was PBMCs. The CDR3 sequence is CASSVSAWETQYF. The CDR3, as DNA: TGTGCCAGCAGCGTAAGTGCGTGGGAGACCCAGTACTTC.